The following is a T cell receptor beta chain sequence with its context. Its cognate antigen has yet to be identified. No qualities accompany the bases; no much larger clone lies one base away. This sample stems from a study of CD8 T cells in seronegative destructive rheumatoid arthritis (TCRdb year 2020). About the study as a whole: Most of the eight CND-RA patients were receiving biological drugs at sampling. The seropositive RA, seronegative RA and healthy control comparison cohorts were taken from a previously published TCRbeta dataset and were not newly sequenced. Researchers compared peripheral CD8+ TCRbeta repertoires from patients with CCP-negative destructive rheumatoid arthritis (CND-RA) against repertoires from newly diagnosed seropositive RA, seronegative RA and healthy controls. Findings and caveats that apply to the study as a whole: Because diagnostic samples were lacking, the TCR repertoire differences may partly reflect years of poor disease control rather than having been present at onset. The small size of the CND-RA cohort was acknowledged as a study limitation. A distinct set of enriched public clonotypes appeared to be carried by CND-RA patients, and this finding was interpreted by the authors as support for a separate disease subset. Across the roughly 100,000 clonotypes tested, no public clonotype enrichment survived Benjamini-Hochberg correction. More CMV-reactive and fewer influenza A-reactive CD8+ TCRbeta sequences were observed in CND-RA repertoires than in controls and other RA subtypes. Once age was adjusted for, the CD8+ TCRbeta repertoires of CND-RA patients appeared less diverse and more clonal than the repertoires of other RA subtypes.

The CND-RA patients tested negative on the clinical CCP2 antibody test, and joint destruction in these patients kept progressing despite active therapy. Every CND-RA patient showed typical joint destruction in the wrists and ankles and had failed conventional anti-rheumatic therapy. CND-RA patients were sampled after long disease histories, spanning decades in several cases, rather than at diagnosis. Roughly 50 millilitres of EDTA-anticoagulated peripheral blood were drawn from each patient. Density gradient separation with Ficoll-Paque PLUS was used to isolate peripheral blood mononuclear cells. AutoMACS magnetic bead positive selection was used to isolate CD8+ cells from fresh or cryopreserved PBMCs, and flow cytometry was used to check purity. Nucleospin Tissue or Tissue XS kits were used for genomic DNA extraction, and quantification was performed on a Qubit 2.0 fluorometer. Genomic DNA from CD8+ cells was used for TCRbeta sequencing, which was performed according to the manufacturer's instructions. The immunoSEQ assay was used for TCRbeta sequencing, which was carried out at a genomics technology centre in Finland. The original methods were these. The clonotype tables produced by the immunoSEQ preprocessing pipeline were converted into VDJtools format, and any non-productive clonotypes were filtered out. Any sample with fewer than 10,000 reads was excluded, the remaining samples were subsampled to 10,000 reads, and most of the eight CND-RA samples made it through. Shannon-Wiener, Simpson and clonality indices were calculated with the VDJtools CalcDiversityStats function on data subsampled to 10,000 reads. To infer antigen specificity, non-singleton TCRbeta clonotypes were hard-matched against VDJdb, meaning no mismatches were allowed. CDR3 sequences that differed by a single amino acid (Hamming distance 1) were grouped into clusters that potentially share antigen targets. Group enrichment of public clonotypes was tested with one-sided Fisher's exact tests after groups were resampled to six samples, with the procedure repeated ten times. TCRdb stores this immuneACCESS table with in-frame sequences only. Part of the clones is absent; in the studies checked, under half of the shortfall reflects unresolved V genes, and no reason is known for the rest. That table gives V, J and clone size, and the DNA gave D and trimming. The sample has more than 10,000 clones on record, around four fifths of them singletons. The ten biggest clones cover under 35% of the sample.

The germline V gene yields MGHDK for CDR1 and SYGVNS for CDR2. The CDR3, cysteine through phenylalanine, is 13 amino acids long. The sequence is cut down to CDR3 DNA, 39 bases in frame from base 1. The V and J ends are trimmed by 1 base and 7 bases, leaving 8 bases between them. This sequence was found in a woman between 30 and 50 years old with seronegative destructive rheumatoid arthritis. The sample taken for sequencing was CD8+ T cells from blood. The V gene is TRBV25-1 and the J gene is TRBJ2-1, with the D gene call left open. The DNA is as follows: TGTGCCAGCAGTGAATCGGTAGCAAATGAGCAGTTCTTC. Its protein is CASSESVANEQFF.